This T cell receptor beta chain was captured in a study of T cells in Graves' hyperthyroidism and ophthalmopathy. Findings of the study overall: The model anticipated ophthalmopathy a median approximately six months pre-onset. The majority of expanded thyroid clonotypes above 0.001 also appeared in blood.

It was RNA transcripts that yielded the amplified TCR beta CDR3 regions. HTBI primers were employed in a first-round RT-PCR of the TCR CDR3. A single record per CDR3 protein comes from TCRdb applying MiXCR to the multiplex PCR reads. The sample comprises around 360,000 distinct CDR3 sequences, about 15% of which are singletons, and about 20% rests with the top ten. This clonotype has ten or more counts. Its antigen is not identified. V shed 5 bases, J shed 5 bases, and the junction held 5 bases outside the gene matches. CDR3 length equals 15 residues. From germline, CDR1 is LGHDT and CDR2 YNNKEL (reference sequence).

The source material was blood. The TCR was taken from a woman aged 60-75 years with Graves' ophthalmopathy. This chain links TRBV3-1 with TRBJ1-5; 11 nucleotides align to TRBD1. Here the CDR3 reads CASSWGDRGDQPQHF. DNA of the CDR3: TGTGCCAGCAGCTGGGGGGACAGGGGGGATCAGCCCCAGCATTTT.